This note documents a single T cell receptor (beta chain) sequence. The antigen remains undetermined. Time point defined: healthy volunteer bleed at 6 weeks. Blood, whole and unfractionated, served as the source for total RNA extraction. These data belong to a study of human T cells and chemical hapten exposure. Study in general: Yields of TCR per sample differed, chiefly owing to small differences in pooled library volume.

Study results and limitations: Once DPC sensitization occurred, TCRs above 1 in 1000 frequency showed no change.

Unique molecular identifiers were attached to individual cDNA molecules within the library. In the original analysis: Counting gave a median of around 89,000 TCRs per sample, with values ranging from about 23,224 to 700,000. TCRdb reprocessed the RACE reads with MiXCR, giving one entry per CDR3 protein. TCRdb assigned the V and J calls; the authors' analysis was not used. The sample holds approximately 59,000 distinct CDR3 sequences, 5.5% to 7.5% seen once. V was shortened by 1 base and J by 8 bases, with 18 bases between the two germline ends. Germline V gene sequence: CDR1 SGHNT, CDR2 YYREEE (reference sequence). The CDR3 covers 15 residues.

Sample: whole blood. The chain has TRBV5-4 and TRBJ1-1; perhaps TRBD1 as D (6 bases). The receptor was derived from a female donor in good health. Some clones in this sample may be carry-over from other donors' samples. CDR3 in amino acids: CASSLILSSGAEAFF. The CDR3, as DNA: TGTGCCAGCAGCTTGATCCTCAGTTCAGGGGCCGAAGCTTTCTTT.